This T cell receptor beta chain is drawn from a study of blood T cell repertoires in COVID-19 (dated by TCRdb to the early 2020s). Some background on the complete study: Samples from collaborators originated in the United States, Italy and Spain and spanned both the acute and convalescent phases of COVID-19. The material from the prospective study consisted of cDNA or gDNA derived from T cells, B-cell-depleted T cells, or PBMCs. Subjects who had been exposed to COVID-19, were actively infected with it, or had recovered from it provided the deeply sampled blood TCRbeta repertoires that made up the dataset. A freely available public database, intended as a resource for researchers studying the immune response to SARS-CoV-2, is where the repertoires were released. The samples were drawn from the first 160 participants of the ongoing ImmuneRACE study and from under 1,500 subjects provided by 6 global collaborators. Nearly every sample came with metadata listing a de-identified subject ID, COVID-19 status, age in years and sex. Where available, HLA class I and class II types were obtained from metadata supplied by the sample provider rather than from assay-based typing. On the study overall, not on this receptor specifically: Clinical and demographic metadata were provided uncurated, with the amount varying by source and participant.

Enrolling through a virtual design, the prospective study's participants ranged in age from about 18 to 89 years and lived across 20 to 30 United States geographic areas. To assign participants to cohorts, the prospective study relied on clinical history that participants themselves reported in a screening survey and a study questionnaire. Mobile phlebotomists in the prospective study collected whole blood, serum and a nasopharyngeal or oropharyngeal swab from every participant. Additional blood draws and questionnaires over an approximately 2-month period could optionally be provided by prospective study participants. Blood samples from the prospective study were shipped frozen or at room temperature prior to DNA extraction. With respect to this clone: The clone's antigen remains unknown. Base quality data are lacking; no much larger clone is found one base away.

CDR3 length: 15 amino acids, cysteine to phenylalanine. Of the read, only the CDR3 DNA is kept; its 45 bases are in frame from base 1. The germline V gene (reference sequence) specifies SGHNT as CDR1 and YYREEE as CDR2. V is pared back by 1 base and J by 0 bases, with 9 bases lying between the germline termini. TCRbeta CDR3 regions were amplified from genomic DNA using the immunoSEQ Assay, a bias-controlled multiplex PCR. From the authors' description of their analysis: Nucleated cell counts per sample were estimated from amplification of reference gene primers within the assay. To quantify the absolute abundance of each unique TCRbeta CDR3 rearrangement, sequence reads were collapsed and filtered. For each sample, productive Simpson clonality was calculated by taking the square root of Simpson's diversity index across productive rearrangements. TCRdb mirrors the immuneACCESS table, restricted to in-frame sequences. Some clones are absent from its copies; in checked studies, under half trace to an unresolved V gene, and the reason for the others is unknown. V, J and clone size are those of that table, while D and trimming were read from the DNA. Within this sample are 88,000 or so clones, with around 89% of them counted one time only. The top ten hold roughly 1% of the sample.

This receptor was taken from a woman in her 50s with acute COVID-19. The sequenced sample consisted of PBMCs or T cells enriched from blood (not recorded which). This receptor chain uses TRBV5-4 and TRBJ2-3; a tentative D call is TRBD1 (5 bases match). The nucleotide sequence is TGTGCCAGCAGCTTGCTACAGGCTAGCACAGATACGCAGTATTTT. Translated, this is CASSLLQASTDTQYF. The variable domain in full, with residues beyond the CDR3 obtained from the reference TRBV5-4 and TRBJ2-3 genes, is ETGVTQSPTHLIKTRGQQVTLRCSSQSGHNTVSWYQQALGQGPQFIFQYYREEENGRGNFPPRFSGLQFPNYSSELNVNALELDDSALYLCASSLLQASTDTQYFGPGTRLTVL.